This TCR beta chain was sequenced for a study of cytomegalovirus exposure and HLA in healthy donors (dated by TCRdb to the late 2010s). Describing the broader study: The 700 or so repertoires of the first cohort and the 110 or so validation repertoires were produced on the same platform, according to a later analysis. The study aimed to test whether signatures of past pathogen exposure could be identified by cataloging public T cell receptors. A separate validation cohort of some 130 different subjects was used in addition to the 666-subject first cohort. To predict cytomegalovirus infection status, the study combined high-throughput TCR immunosequencing, statistical association of individual TCRs with disease status, and machine learning.

A note on this clone: There is no known antigen for this receptor. Per-base qualities were not stored, and no clone one base away is much larger.

The CDR3, cysteine through phenylalanine, is 13 amino acids long. Only CDR3 DNA is held: 39 bases, read in frame from base 1. V drops 4 bases and J drops 0 bases, leaving 7 bases in between. According to the germline V gene, CDR1 reads SGHNT and CDR2 reads YENEEA. Library generation was performed with the immunoSEQ multiplex PCR assay. Processing in the source paper ran as follows. A statistical classification framework was developed to diagnose cytomegalovirus status using the catalog of TCR beta chain sequences. TCRdb's version of the immuneACCESS table is confined to in-frame rearrangements and falls short of the full clone set. An unresolved V gene accounts for under half of the shortfall where checked; the remainder is of unknown origin. V and J calls and clone size come straight from that table; D and trimming were deduced from the DNA. The sample has some 170,000 clones on record, roughly nine tenths of them singletons. The top ten clonotypes cover about a tenth of the sample.

Study-level results and caveats: The authors suggested that the approach could potentially be generalized to other disease states and immunological phenotypes. In vitro tests confirmed that three of the cytomegalovirus-associated TCR beta chains recognize cytomegalovirus antigens. Most TCR sequences were observed very rarely across donors, whereas some public TCRs were present in many individuals. A later analysis found that TCRs clustered in the first cohort also tended to co-occur in the roughly 110 validation repertoires, with just under 95% of cluster scores above 0. The classifier was reported to diagnose cytomegalovirus status with high specificity and sensitivity in both the original cohort and the validation cohort. The study listed 150 to 200 TCR beta chains as associated with cytomegalovirus. A later analysis had no HLA typing for the validation cohort, so co-occurrence there was scored across all 130 or so repertoires.

Separate from the roughly 650-subject first cohort, the validation cohort of roughly 110 subjects was the group to which the donors belonged. The sequence joins TRBV11-3 to TRBJ2-7; TRBD2 is a possible D gene, resting on 5 matching bases. The receptor's source is a young woman in good health and CMV-seropositive. Sequencing was performed on PBMCs. CDR3 region: CASSSGSSYEQYF. The nucleotide sequence reads as follows: TGTGCCAGCAGCTCTGGGAGCTCCTACGAGCAGTACTTC.